This TCR beta chain was identified during a study of beta chain features in type 1 diabetes. In this sample, this clone turned up a few times. Antigen unknown. General study points: Among all four CD4+ subsets, Type 1 diabetes patients had TCRB CDR3s that were moderately but significantly shorter. Unsettled here was the matter of whether HLA type influences TCRB rearrangement.

This CDR3 spans 19 amino acids. CDR1 and CDR2 (germline): MNHNS, SASEGT. J lost 3 bases, V lost 3 bases, and 17 bases had no gene match. What was sequenced were expressed TCRB transcripts, since all of the isolated RNA had been reverse transcribed. Sequencing used immunoSEQ multiplex PCR; TCRdb keeps in-frame clones, though not all of them. The sample records approximately 120,000 clones, 17% being singletons. The clonotype was recovered from a young man with type 1 diabetes. The sequenced material came from central memory CD4+ T cells from blood. This chain connects TRBV6-1 to TRBJ1-2, with 9 bases that match TRBD1. Written as DNA, the CDR3 is TGTGCCAGCAGTGATGGGTCTCCCCCCTACAGGGGGCATTACTATGGCTACACCTTC. It is translated as CASSDGSPPYRGHYYGYTF.